The rows below give T cell receptor beta chains drawn from one sample of a study of cytomegalovirus exposure and HLA in healthy donors. Generated by immunoSEQ multiplex PCR, the TCRdb table keeps only in-frame clones and is missing some. The listing records tens of thousands of clones. The sequenced sample consisted of PBMCs. The receptors shown here come from a boy younger than 18 in good health and CMV-seronegative. Each CDR3 is given with its conserved first and last residue. A D gene is named only where the DNA matches it firmly.

J: TRBJ2-1; D: .; V: TRBV27; DNA: TGTGCCAGCAGTCTTGACTGGTACAATGAGCAGTTCTTC; CDR3: CASSLDWYNEQFF
J: TRBJ2-3; D: .; V: TRBV9; DNA: TGTGCCTCTTCTTTCGGGGGGCCAGATACGCAGTATTTT; CDR3: CASSFGGPDTQYF
J: TRBJ2-5; D: TRBD1; V: TRBV7-2; DNA: TGTGCCAGCAGCCGGGACAGGGTGGAAGGCCAAGAGACCCAGTACTTC; CDR3: CASSRDRVEGQETQYF
J: TRBJ2-1; D: TRBD1; V: TRBV5-1; DNA: TGCGCCAGCAGCCCGTCGACAGGGGGCGGGTATGAGCAGTTCTTC; CDR3: CASSPSTGGGYEQFF
J: TRBJ2-3; D: TRBD2; V: TRBV7-3; DNA: TGTGCCAGCAGCTCCAGCGCGGGAGGCACAGATACGCAGTATTTT; CDR3: CASSSSAGGTDTQYF
J: TRBJ1-2; D: TRBD1; V: TRBV5-1; DNA: TGCGCCAGCAGCTCCACAGGGGAAGGGGGCTACACCTTC; CDR3: CASSSTGEGGYTF
J: TRBJ1-3; D: TRBD1; V: TRBV7-6; DNA: TGTGCCAGCAGCGCCGGGACAGGTGGTGGAAACACCATATATTTT; CDR3: CASSAGTGGGNTIYF
J: TRBJ1-4; D: .; V: TRBV27; DNA: TGTGCCAGCAGGCGTTCGGTAGGCAGGAATGAAAAACTGTTTTTT; CDR3: CASRRSVGRNEKLFF
J: TRBJ2-7; D: .; V: TRBV5-1; DNA: TGCGCCAGCAGCTTGGAACTTTTTTCCTACGAGCAGTACTTC; CDR3: CASSLELFSYEQYF
J: TRBJ2-1; D: TRBD1; V: TRBV29-1; DNA: TGCAGCGCTTCAGACAGGGGGCACTACAATGAGCAGTTCTTC; CDR3: CSASDRGHYNEQFF
J: TRBJ2-7; D: .; V: TRBV6-5; DNA: TGTGCCAGCAGTTACGAGGCCATGGGCTACGAGCAGTACTTC; CDR3: CASSYEAMGYEQYF
J: TRBJ1-5; D: .; V: TRBV27; DNA: TGTGCCAGCAGTCCCTCAAGAACACAGGGCAACAATCAGCCCCAGCATTTT; CDR3: CASSPSRTQGNNQPQHF
J: TRBJ2-1; D: .; V: TRBV29-1; DNA: TGCAGCGTTGAAATGGAGGCAGTGAGAAATAATGAGCAGTTCTTC; CDR3: CSVEMEAVRNNEQFF
J: TRBJ2-7; D: .; V: TRBV4-1; DNA: TGCGCCAGCAGCCAGGACTCACTCCTCTCCTACGAGCAGTACTTC; CDR3: CASSQDSLLSYEQYF
J: TRBJ1-3; D: .; V: TRBV10-3; DNA: TGTGCCATCAGTGACAGTCACTCTGGAAACACCATATATTTT; CDR3: CAISDSHSGNTIYF
J: TRBJ1-4; D: .; V: TRBV6-1; DNA: TGTGCCAGCAGTGAACCCGGTAATGAAAAACTGTTTTTT; CDR3: CASSEPGNEKLFF
J: TRBJ2-7; D: .; V: TRBV27; DNA: TGTGCCAGCAGTTTTGGAGGGATCTCCTCCTACGAGCAGTACTTC; CDR3: CASSFGGISSYEQYF
J: TRBJ2-3; D: .; V: TRBV2; DNA: TGTGCCAGCAGTGAAGGCGGCCAGGGAACAGATACGCAGTATTTT; CDR3: CASSEGGQGTDTQYF
J: TRBJ2-1; D: .; V: TRBV27; DNA: TGTGCCAGCAGTTTATCCCCGGACAGTCTGGGCAATGAGCAGTTCTTC; CDR3: CASSLSPDSLGNEQFF
J: TRBJ1-1; D: .; V: TRBV7-7; DNA: TGTGCCAGCAGCAGGGGTCACGGCACTGAAGCTTTCTTT; CDR3: CASSRGHGTEAFF
J: TRBJ2-5; D: .; V: TRBV7-9; DNA: TGTGCCAGCAGCCCTAAGGGAGAAGAGACCCAGTACTTC; CDR3: CASSPKGEETQYF
J: TRBJ1-1; D: .; V: TRBV6-1; DNA: TGTGCCAGCAGTGAGACTACGGTTCAGACTGAAGCTTTCTTT; CDR3: CASSETTVQTEAFF
J: TRBJ2-1; D: .; V: TRBV10-2; DNA: TGCGCCAGCAGCCGGGTCTCCTACAATGAGCAGTTCTTC; CDR3: CASSRVSYNEQFF
J: TRBJ2-3; D: .; V: TRBV27; DNA: TGTGCCAGCAGCTACCTTGGGGCGAGCACAGATACGCAGTATTTT; CDR3: CASSYLGASTDTQYF
J: TRBJ2-1; D: .; V: TRBV6-5; DNA: TGTGCCAGCAGGTCTCAACTACAGGGTAATGAGCAGTTCTTC; CDR3: CASRSQLQGNEQFF
J: TRBJ2-6; D: TRBD1; V: TRBV5-1; DNA: TGCGCCAGCAGCTTAGACAGGGTCAGCTCTGGGGCCAACGTCCTGACTTTC; CDR3: CASSLDRVSSGANVLTF
J: TRBJ2-7; D: .; V: TRBV5-1; DNA: TGCGCCAGCACCCGAGACTCTCGATCGACCCTGGGGTACTTC; CDR3: CASTRDSRSTLGYF
J: TRBJ2-7; D: .; V: TRBV5-1; DNA: TGCGCCAGCAGCTCCGGGACACAGGCCTACGAGCAGTACTTC; CDR3: CASSSGTQAYEQYF